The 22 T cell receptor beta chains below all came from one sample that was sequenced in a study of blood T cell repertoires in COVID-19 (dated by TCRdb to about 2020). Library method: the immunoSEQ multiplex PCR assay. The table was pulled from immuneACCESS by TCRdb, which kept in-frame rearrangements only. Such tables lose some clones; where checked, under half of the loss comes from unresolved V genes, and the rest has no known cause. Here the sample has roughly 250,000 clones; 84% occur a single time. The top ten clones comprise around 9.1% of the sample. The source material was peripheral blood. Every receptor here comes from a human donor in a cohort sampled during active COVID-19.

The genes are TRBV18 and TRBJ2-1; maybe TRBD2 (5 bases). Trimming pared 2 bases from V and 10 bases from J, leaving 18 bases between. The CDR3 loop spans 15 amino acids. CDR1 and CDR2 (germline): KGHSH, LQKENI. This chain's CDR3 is CASSPIRSSGGEQFF. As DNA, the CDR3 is TGTGCCAGCTCACCAATTCGATCCAGTGGAGGAGAGCAGTTCTTC.

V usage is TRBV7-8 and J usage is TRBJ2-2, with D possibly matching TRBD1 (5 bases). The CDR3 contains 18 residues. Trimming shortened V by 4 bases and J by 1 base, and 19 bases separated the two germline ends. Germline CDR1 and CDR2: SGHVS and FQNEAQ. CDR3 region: CASSSRITYRGNTGELFF. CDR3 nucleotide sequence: TGTGCCAGCAGCTCCCGAATTACTTATAGGGGGAACACCGGGGAGCTGTTTTTT.

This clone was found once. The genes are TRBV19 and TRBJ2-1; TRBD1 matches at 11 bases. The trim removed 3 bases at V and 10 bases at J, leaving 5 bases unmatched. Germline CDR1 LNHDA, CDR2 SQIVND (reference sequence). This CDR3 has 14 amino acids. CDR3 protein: CASSMDRGRREQFF. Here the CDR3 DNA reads TGTGCCAGTAGTATGGACAGGGGGCGACGGGAGCAGTTCTTC.

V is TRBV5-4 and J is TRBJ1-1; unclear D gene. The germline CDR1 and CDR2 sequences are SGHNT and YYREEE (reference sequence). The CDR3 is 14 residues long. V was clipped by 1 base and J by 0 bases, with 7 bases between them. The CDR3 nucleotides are TGTGCCAGCAGCTTGTTGTCGGTGAACACTGAAGCTTTCTTT. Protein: CASSLLSVNTEAFF.

The CDR3 sequence is CASSGRTSGDTQYF. The CDR3 DNA reads as TGTGCCAGCAGCGGGAGGACTAGCGGGGACACGCAGTATTTT. The chain combines TRBV9 with TRBJ2-3; 12 bases map to TRBD2. Germline CDR1 SGDLS, CDR2 YYNGEE. CDR3 length equals 14 residues. V lost 3 bases to trimming and J lost 9 bases; unmatched junction nucleotides: 5.

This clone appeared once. The chain's CDR3 is CSARISYGYTF. The CDR3 DNA sequence: TGCAGTGCTAGAATATCCTATGGCTACACCTTC. The genes are TRBV20-1 and TRBJ1-2, with D unclear. Germline CDR1 DFQATT, CDR2 SNEGSKA (reference sequence). V lost 2 bases and J lost 4, with 5 bases in between. The CDR3 has 11 residues.

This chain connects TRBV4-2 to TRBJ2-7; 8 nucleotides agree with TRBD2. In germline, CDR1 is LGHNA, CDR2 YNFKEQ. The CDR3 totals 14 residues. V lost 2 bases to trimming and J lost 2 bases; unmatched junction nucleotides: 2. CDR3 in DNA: TGTGCCAGCAGCCAACCCGGGGGGGCCTACGAGCAGTACTTC. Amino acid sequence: CASSQPGGAYEQYF.

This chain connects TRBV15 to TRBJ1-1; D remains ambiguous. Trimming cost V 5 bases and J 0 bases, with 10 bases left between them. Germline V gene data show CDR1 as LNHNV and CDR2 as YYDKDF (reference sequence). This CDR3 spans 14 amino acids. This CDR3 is CATSFEVMNTEAFF. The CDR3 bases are TGTGCCACCAGCTTCGAGGTTATGAACACTGAAGCTTTCTTT. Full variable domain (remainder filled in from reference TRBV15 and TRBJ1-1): DAMVIQNPRYQVTQFGKPVTLSCSQTLNHNVMYWYQQKSSQAPKLLFHYYDKDFNNEADTPDNFQSRRPNTSFCFLDIRSPGLGDTAMYLCATSFEVMNTEAFFGQGTRLTVV.

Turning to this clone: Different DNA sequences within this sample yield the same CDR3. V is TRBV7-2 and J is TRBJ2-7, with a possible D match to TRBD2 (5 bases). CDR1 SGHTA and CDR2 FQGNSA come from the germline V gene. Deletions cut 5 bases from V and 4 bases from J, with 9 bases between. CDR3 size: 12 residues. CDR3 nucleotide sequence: TGTGCCAGCAGCCTTACTAGTTACGAGCAGTACTTC. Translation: CASSLTSYEQYF.

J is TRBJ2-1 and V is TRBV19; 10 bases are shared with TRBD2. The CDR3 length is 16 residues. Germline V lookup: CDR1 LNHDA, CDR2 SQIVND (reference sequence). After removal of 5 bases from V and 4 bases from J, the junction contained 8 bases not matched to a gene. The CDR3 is CASSPRAGGGYNEQFF. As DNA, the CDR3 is TGTGCCAGTAGTCCCCGAGCGGGAGGGGGGTACAATGAGCAGTTCTTC.

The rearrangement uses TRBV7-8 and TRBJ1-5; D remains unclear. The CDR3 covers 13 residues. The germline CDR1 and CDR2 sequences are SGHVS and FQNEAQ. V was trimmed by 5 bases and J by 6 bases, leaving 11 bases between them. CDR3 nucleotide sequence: TGTGCCAGCAGCCCTGAGGCCGTTCAGCCCCAGCATTTT. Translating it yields CASSPEAVQPQHF.

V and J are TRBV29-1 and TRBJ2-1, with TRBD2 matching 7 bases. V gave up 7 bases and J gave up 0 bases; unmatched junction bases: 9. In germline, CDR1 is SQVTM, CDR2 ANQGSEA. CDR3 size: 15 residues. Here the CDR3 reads CSGRKGGSSYNEQFF. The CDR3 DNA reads TGCAGCGGCCGAAAGGGCGGGAGCTCCTACAATGAGCAGTTCTTC.

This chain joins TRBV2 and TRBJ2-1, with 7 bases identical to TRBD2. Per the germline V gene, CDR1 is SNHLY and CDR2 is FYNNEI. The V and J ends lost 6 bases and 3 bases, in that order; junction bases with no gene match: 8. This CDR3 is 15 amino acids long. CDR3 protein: CASRPGRQGYNEQFF. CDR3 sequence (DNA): TGTGCCAGCAGACCCGGGAGGCAGGGCTACAATGAGCAGTTCTTC.

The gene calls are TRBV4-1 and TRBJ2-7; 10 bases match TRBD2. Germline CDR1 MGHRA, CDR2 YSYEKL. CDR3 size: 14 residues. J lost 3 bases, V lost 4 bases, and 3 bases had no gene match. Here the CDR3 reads CASSRTSGNYEQYF. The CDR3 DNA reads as TGCGCCAGCAGCCGGACTAGCGGAAACTACGAGCAGTACTTC.

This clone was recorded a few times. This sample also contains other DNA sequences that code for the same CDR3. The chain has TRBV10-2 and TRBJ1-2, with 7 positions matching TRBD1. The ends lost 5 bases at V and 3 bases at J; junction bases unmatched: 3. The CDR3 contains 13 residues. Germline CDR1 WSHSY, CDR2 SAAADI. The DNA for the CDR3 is TGCGCCAGCAGTACAACAGGGGACTATGGCTACACCTTC. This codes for CASSTTGDYGYTF.

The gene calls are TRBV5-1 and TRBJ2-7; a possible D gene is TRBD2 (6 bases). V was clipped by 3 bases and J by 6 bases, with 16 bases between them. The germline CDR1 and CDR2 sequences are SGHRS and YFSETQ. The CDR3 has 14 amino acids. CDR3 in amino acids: CASSWGGTTSEQYF. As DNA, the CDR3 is TGCGCCAGCAGCTGGGGCGGGACCACCTCCGAGCAGTACTTC.

This chain's CDR3 is CASTGTSQSEQYF. Here the CDR3 DNA reads TGTGCCAGCACCGGGACTAGTCAGAGCGAGCAGTACTTC. This chain uses TRBV10-3 with TRBJ2-7; 8 nucleotides align to TRBD2. V lost 10 bases, J lost 6 bases, and 11 bases stayed unmatched. The germline gives CDR1 ENHRY, CDR2 SYGVKD. The CDR3 is made up of 13 amino acids.

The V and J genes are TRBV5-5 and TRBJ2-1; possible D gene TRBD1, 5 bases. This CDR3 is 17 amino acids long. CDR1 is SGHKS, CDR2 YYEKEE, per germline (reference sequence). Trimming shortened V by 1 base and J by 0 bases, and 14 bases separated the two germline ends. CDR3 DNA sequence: TGTGCCAGCAGCTTGTTCCCAGGGTCGAGCTCCTACAATGAGCAGTTCTTC. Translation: CASSLFPGSSSYNEQFF.

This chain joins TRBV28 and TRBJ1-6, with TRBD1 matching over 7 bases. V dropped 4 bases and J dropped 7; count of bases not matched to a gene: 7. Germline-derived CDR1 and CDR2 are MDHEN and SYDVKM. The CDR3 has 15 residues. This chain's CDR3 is CASSSPTGVNSPLHF. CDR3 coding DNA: TGTGCCAGCAGTTCCCCAACAGGGGTCAATTCACCCCTCCACTTT.

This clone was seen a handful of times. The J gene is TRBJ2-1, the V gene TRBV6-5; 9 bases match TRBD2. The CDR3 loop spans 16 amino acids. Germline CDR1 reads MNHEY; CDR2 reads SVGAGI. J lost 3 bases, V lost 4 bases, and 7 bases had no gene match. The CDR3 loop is CASSLHRAGGYNEQFF. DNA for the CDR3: TGTGCCAGCAGTTTACATCGAGCGGGGGGCTACAATGAGCAGTTCTTC.

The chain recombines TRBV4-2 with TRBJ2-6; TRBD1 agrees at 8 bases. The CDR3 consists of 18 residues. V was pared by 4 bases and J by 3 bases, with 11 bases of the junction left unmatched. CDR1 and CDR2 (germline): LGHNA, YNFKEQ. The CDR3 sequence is CASSRAGQGRGGANVLTF. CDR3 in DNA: TGTGCCAGCAGCCGAGCCGGACAGGGTCGTGGTGGGGCCAACGTCCTGACTTTC.

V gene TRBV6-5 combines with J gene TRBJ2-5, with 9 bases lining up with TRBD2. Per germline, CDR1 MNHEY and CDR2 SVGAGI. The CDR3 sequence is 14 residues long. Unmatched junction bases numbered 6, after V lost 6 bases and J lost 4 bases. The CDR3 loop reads CASRISGSRETQYF. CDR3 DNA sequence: TGTGCCAGCAGGATTAGCGGGAGCCGAGAGACCCAGTACTTC.